The clone carrying this T cell receptor beta chain has at least ten counts. Its antigen is as yet unknown. The record originates from a study of T cells after yellow fever vaccination. Study-wide points: When the response was secondary, it was weaker but reached its peak faster, day 5 versus 15.

Synthesis of TCR cDNA relied on 5'RACE template switching, which attached a universal primer site and UMIs. TCRdb reprocessed the 5' RACE reads via MiXCR and lists one record per CDR3 protein. The sample lists about 330,000 distinct CDR3 sequences; 7% to 9% were seen once. The CDR3 sequence is 15 residues long. J was trimmed by 3 bases and V by 1 base; bases with no gene match: 5. Germline V gene lookup returns CDR1 SGHTA and CDR2 FQGNSA. The J gene is TRBJ1-1, the V gene TRBV7-2; TRBD1 aligns across 7 bases. The sequence derives from a man aged 18 to 30 who received the YFV17D yellow fever vaccine. The sequencing used PBMCs, collected roughly seven weeks after the first yellow fever vaccination. The CDR3 nucleotides are TGTGCCAGCAGCTTAGGGGAGGGGGCTGACACTGAAGCTTTCTTT. Its translation: CASSLGEGADTEAFF.